Listed here are 29 T cell receptor beta chains from one sample, sequenced in a study of blood T cell repertoires in COVID-19. Data came from immunoSEQ multiplex PCR; TCRdb stores just in-frame clones and leaves some out. The data show 110,000 or so clones, with roughly 85% seen just once and about an eighth held by the top ten. The sample consisted of peripheral blood. The receptors were sampled from a human donor in a cohort sampled during active COVID-19.

This clone has just a few counts. The chain uses TRBV28 and TRBJ1-5, with D possibly being TRBD1 (5 bases). This CDR3 has 15 residues. Deletions cut 2 bases from V and 6 bases from J, with 14 bases between. Germline loops: CDR1 MDHEN, CDR2 SYDVKM. In nucleotides, the CDR3 is TGTGCCAGCAGTTTAGGAGGGGCGATCTCTCAGCCCCAGCATTTT. Protein sequence: CASSLGGAISQPQHF.

This sequence joins TRBV19 and TRBJ2-1; D possibly corresponds to TRBD1 (7 bases). The V gene's germline CDR1 is LNHDA and CDR2 SQIVND (reference sequence). The CDR3 sequence is 18 residues long. The V gene lost 8 bases and the J gene lost 0 bases, with 23 bases spanning the gap. The CDR3 loop reads CASWGGQGVWSSYNEQFF. CDR3 DNA sequence: TGTGCCAGTTGGGGAGGTCAGGGGGTATGGAGCTCCTACAATGAGCAGTTCTTC.

This clone came up a few times. The V call is TRBV6-2 or TRBV6-3, the J call TRBJ2-3; TRBD1 matches 8 bases. Looked up from germline, CDR1 is MNHEY and CDR2 is SVGEGT. The CDR3 contains 17 residues. V dropped 2 bases and J dropped 0; count of bases not matched to a gene: 7. CDR3 region: CASSYLLGDRSTDTQYF. DNA of the CDR3: TGTGCCAGCAGTTACCTCCTAGGGGACAGGAGCACAGATACGCAGTATTTT.

The rearrangement links TRBV5-5 to TRBJ2-1; D is possibly TRBD2 (6 bases). The CDR3 runs 15 residues. The V end lost 3 bases, the J end lost 4 bases, and 14 bases lay between the germline ends. The germline V gene has CDR1 SGHKS and CDR2 YYEKEE (reference sequence). The CDR3 sequence is CASSSLAGLYNEQFF. CDR3 bases: TGTGCCAGCAGCTCTCTGGCGGGGCTGTACAATGAGCAGTTCTTC.

J is TRBJ1-1 and V is TRBV6-5; D is unclear. The V gene's germline CDR1 is MNHEY and CDR2 SVGAGI. The CDR3 totals 15 residues. V lost 2 bases and J lost 1, with 11 bases in between. CDR3 sequence reads: CASSYARNGNTEAFF. CDR3 nucleotides: TGTGCCAGCAGTTACGCCCGAAACGGGAACACTGAAGCTTTCTTT.

The rearrangement uses TRBV11-3 and TRBJ2-1; no firm D call. Germline lookup yields CDR1 SGHNT and CDR2 YENEEA. V was shortened by 0 bases and J by 5 bases, with 8 bases between the two germline ends. This CDR3 contains 14 residues. The CDR3 DNA is TGTGCCAGCAGCTTAGAGGGCAACCACAATGAGCAGTTCTTC. This gives the protein CASSLEGNHNEQFF.

This rearrangement joins TRBV9 to TRBJ2-1; 7 bases match TRBD1. CDR3 length equals 15 residues. V dropped 4 bases and J dropped 5; count of bases not matched to a gene: 9. The germline V gene encodes CDR1 SGDLS and CDR2 YYNGEE. The CDR3 protein is CASSPRTGQNNEQFF. CDR3 DNA: TGTGCCAGCAGCCCCCGGACAGGTCAGAACAATGAGCAGTTCTTC.

In DNA, the CDR3 is TGTGCCAGCAGCTTGGGACTCCCCAGCGAGCAGTTCTTC. Protein product: CASSLGLPSEQFF. This chain links TRBV7-2 with TRBJ2-1, with D perhaps matching TRBD2 (6 bases). The germline CDR1 and CDR2 sequences are SGHTA and FQGNSA. The V and J ends lost 3 bases and 10 bases respectively, with 13 bases between them. CDR3 length: 13 residues.

The genes are TRBV28 and TRBJ2-3; TRBD1 matches at 7 bases. CDR3 length: 19 residues. Germline CDR1 reads MDHEN; CDR2 reads SYDVKM. V trimming: 3 bases; J trimming: 3 bases; junction bases outside the gene matches: 18. For the CDR3, the DNA is TGTGCCAGCAGTTTCCTAAGTTTCCGATTACAGGGGATGACAGATACGCAGTATTTT. This codes for CASSFLSFRLQGMTDTQYF.

This chain uses TRBV19 with TRBJ1-3, with D perhaps matching TRBD1 (6 bases). Trimming left V 5 bases short and J 0 bases short, with 11 bases between. CDR1 and CDR2 from the germline V gene are LNHDA and SQIVND (reference sequence). The CDR3 sequence is 15 residues long. CDR3 nucleotide sequence: TGTGCCAGTAGTTGGACAGACTTCTCTGGAAACACCATATATTTT. Amino acid sequence: CASSWTDFSGNTIYF.

V and J are TRBV19 and TRBJ1-1, with 10 positions matching TRBD1. Germline V gene sequence: CDR1 LNHDA, CDR2 SQIVND (reference sequence). The CDR3 length is 14 residues. The V and J ends lost 5 bases and 7 bases, in that order; junction bases with no gene match: 7. The CDR3 DNA reads as TGTGCCAGTAGTGTCCGGGACAGGGGCGGTGAAGCTTTCTTT. Encoded protein: CASSVRDRGGEAFF. The full variable domain, its missing parts supplied by reference TRBV19 and TRBJ1-1, is DGGITQSPKYLFRKEGQNVTLSCEQNLNHDAMYWYRQDPGQGLRLIYYSQIVNDFQKGDIAEGYSVSREKKESFPLTVTSAQKNPTAFYLCASSVRDRGGEAFFGQGTRLTVV.

V is TRBV24-1 and J is TRBJ2-7; 7 bases are shared with TRBD1. The V gene end was trimmed by 4 bases and the J gene end by 7 bases; junction bases not matched to a gene: 6. The CDR3 runs to 13 residues. Germline V gene data show CDR1 as KGHDR and CDR2 as SFDVKD. CDR3 sequence reads: CATSEGQSSEQYF. The CDR3 region has the DNA TGTGCCACCAGTGAGGGACAGTCCTCTGAGCAGTACTTC.

This rearrangement joins TRBV6-6 to TRBJ1-1; 9 bases match TRBD1. The trim removed 2 bases at V and 7 bases at J, leaving 8 bases unmatched. CDR3 length: 15 amino acids. Germline V CDR1 and CDR2: MNHNY, SVGAGI (reference sequence). The CDR3 DNA follows: TGTGCCAGCAGTTACCAACCGGGACAGGGTTATGAAGCTTTCTTT. Its translation: CASSYQPGQGYEAFF.

J is TRBJ1-1 and V is TRBV7-2; D uncertain. CDR1 is SGHTA and CDR2 is FQGNSA in the germline V gene. This CDR3 spans 14 amino acids. The ends were cut back, 6 bases at V and 0 bases at J, with 11 bases in the middle. The CDR3 reads CASRSGELNTEAFF. CDR3 in DNA: TGTGCCAGCAGAAGTGGAGAGCTGAACACTGAAGCTTTCTTT.

The chain employs TRBV6-5 and TRBJ2-1, with no clear D. The CDR3 loop spans 12 amino acids. Deletions cut 9 bases from V and 7 bases from J, with 13 bases between. CDR1 is MNHEY, CDR2 SVGAGI, per germline. DNA for the CDR3: TGTGCCAGGAGGTCAGAGATGAATGAGCAGTTCTTC. Its translation: CARRSEMNEQFF.

V is TRBV23-1 and J is TRBJ2-2, with 7 bases lining up with TRBD2. TRBV23-1 falls under the ORF class, with uncertain function. The V gene end was trimmed by 2 bases and the J gene end by 4 bases; junction bases not matched to a gene: 16. The CDR3 sequence is 19 residues long. CDR3 region: CASSQQPTRGEGLTGELFF. In DNA, the CDR3 is TGCGCCAGCAGTCAACAGCCGACTCGTGGGGAGGGACTCACCGGGGAGCTGTTTTTT.

This clone was seen just once. The chain carries TRBV5-4 and TRBJ1-2; D not resolved. Germline V lookup: CDR1 SGHNT, CDR2 YYREEE (reference sequence). V lost 4 bases to trimming and J lost 2 bases, with 21 bases between them. The CDR3 covers 17 residues. In nucleotides, the CDR3 is TGTGCCAGCAGCCCCATGGTTCTACCCCTGGGCAACTATGGCTACACCTTC. Protein product: CASSPMVLPLGNYGYTF.

The V gene is TRBV2, the J gene TRBJ1-4; 11 positions agree with TRBD1. Germline trimming cut 6 bases from V and 8 bases from J; bases unmatched to any gene: 2. Germline V gene data show CDR1 as SNHLY and CDR2 as FYNNEI. CDR3 size: 13 residues. CDR3 protein: CASRGTGGEKLFF. As DNA, the CDR3 is TGTGCCAGCAGGGGGACAGGGGGGGAAAAACTGTTTTTT.

The chain carries TRBV3-1 (or the pseudogene TRBV3-2) and TRBJ1-3; D not resolved. Between the trimmed V and J ends, which lost 0 bases and 4 bases, there was a span of 10 bases. The V gene's germline CDR1 is LGHDT and CDR2 YNNKEL (reference sequence). The CDR3 length is 15 residues. The DNA for the CDR3 is TGTGCCAGCAGCCAAGATCCCCCGAGGGGAAACACCATATATTTT. Translating gives CASSQDPPRGNTIYF.

This sequence joins TRBV28 and TRBJ1-2; the D gene is possibly TRBD1 (6 bases). This CDR3 is built from 15 residues. In germline, CDR1 is MDHEN, CDR2 SYDVKM. V lost 3 bases and J 1 base, leaving 12 bases between the germline ends. This CDR3 reads CASSFRGGVNYGYTF. As DNA, the CDR3 is TGTGCCAGCAGTTTTCGAGGGGGTGTTAACTATGGCTACACCTTC.

The chain uses TRBV6-2 or TRBV6-3 and TRBJ2-1; 9 bases match TRBD1. The CDR3 runs 16 residues. Germline values: CDR1 MNHEY, CDR2 SVGEGT. With 4 bases clipped from V and 6 bases from J, the junction kept 10 bases outside the gene matches. CDR3 amino acids: CASSSPGTGYGNEQFF. The CDR3 bases are TGTGCCAGCAGTTCCCCCGGGACAGGGTATGGCAATGAGCAGTTCTTC.

The chain couples TRBV28 to TRBJ1-5; perhaps TRBD1 as D (6 bases). This CDR3 has 16 residues. From germline, CDR1 is MDHEN and CDR2 SYDVKM. The V end was cut by 5 bases, the J end by 5 bases, with 19 bases between. CDR3 sequence reads: CASSPTQGVSYQPQHF. In DNA form, the CDR3 reads TGTGCCAGCAGTCCAACACAGGGTGTCTCCTATCAGCCCCAGCATTTT.

The V call is TRBV28, the J call TRBJ2-7, with 8 bases identical to TRBD1. Trimming cost V 2 bases and J 4 bases; bases outside gene matches: 10. CDR3 length: 16 amino acids. Per the germline V gene, CDR1 is MDHEN and CDR2 is SYDVKM. The CDR3 coding sequence is TGTGCCAGCAGTTTAGGGTCCGACAGGGGATTGTACGAGCAGTACTTC. Its translation: CASSLGSDRGLYEQYF.

V gene TRBV7-2 combines with J gene TRBJ1-2, with 7 bases aligning to TRBD1. With V trimmed by 5 bases and J by 8 bases, 11 bases remained unmatched. Germline CDR1 and CDR2: SGHTA and FQGNSA. The CDR3 is made up of 14 amino acids. CDR3 sequence: CASSLRGTGDGYTF. The CDR3 DNA reads as TGTGCCAGCAGCCTACGGGGCACAGGGGACGGCTACACCTTC.

CDR3 in DNA: TGTGCCAGCAGTTTGACAGGGATCGATTCACCCCTCCACTTT. The encoded protein is CASSLTGIDSPLHF. The chain couples TRBV6-2 or TRBV6-3 to TRBJ1-6; 7 bases agree with TRBD1. There are 14 residues in the CDR3. V trimming: 4 bases; J trimming: 8 bases; junction bases outside the gene matches: 5. Looked up from germline, CDR1 is MNHEY and CDR2 is SVGEGT.

The chain is built from TRBV24-1 and TRBJ2-3, with TRBD1 matching 7 bases. The V gene's germline CDR1 is KGHDR and CDR2 SFDVKD. J lost 1 base, V lost 5 bases, and 8 bases had no gene match. This CDR3 has 16 residues. The CDR3 coding sequence is TGTGCCACCAGTGCCCAACTAGGACAGGGCACAGATACGCAGTATTTT. Amino acid sequence: CATSAQLGQGTDTQYF.

V gene TRBV7-2 combines with J gene TRBJ1-3; D remains unclear. CDR3 length: 16 residues. Germline V gives CDR1 SGHTA, CDR2 FQGNSA. V was shortened by 0 bases and J by 1 base, with 10 bases between the two germline ends. CDR3 residues: CASSLALTASGNTIYF. Here the CDR3 DNA reads TGTGCCAGCAGCTTAGCGCTAACAGCTTCTGGAAACACCATATATTTT.

V is TRBV6-5 and J is TRBJ1-2; maybe TRBD1 (6 bases). Germline loops: CDR1 MNHEY, CDR2 SVGAGI. The CDR3 has 13 amino acids. V lost 0 bases and J lost 8, with 10 bases in between. The CDR3 protein is CASSYSQGGGYTF. The CDR3 nucleotides are TGTGCCAGCAGTTACTCACAGGGAGGGGGCTACACCTTC.

This sequence joins TRBV4-3 and TRBJ2-5, with D possibly matching TRBD2 (6 bases). CDR1 is LGHNA and CDR2 is YSLEER in the germline V gene. Trimming removed 3 bases from V and 3 bases from J, with 17 bases in between. CDR3 size: 16 residues. CDR3: CASSQHRDRGKETQYF. CDR3 nucleotides: TGCGCCAGCAGCCAGCATAGGGATCGGGGGAAAGAGACCCAGTACTTC.